This is a list of T cell receptor beta chains from one sample in a study of blood T cell repertoires in COVID-19. The assay was immunoSEQ multiplex PCR, and TCRdb's table has in-frame clones only and misses some. This sample carries nearly 200,000 clones, approximately 82% of them seen once, and the ten largest clones take 6% to 8%. The sample comprised peripheral blood. These receptors came from a human donor with acute or convalescent COVID-19. The donor label of this sample is uncertain. Each CDR3 is given with its conserved first and last residue. Fields, in order: CDR3 protein, CDR3 DNA, clone size, V gene, D gene, J gene. A D gene is named only where the DNA matches it firmly. Part of the rows lack a size; the others show once, few, many or a class for expanded clones.

CDR3 protein: CAGSGTGGGQPQHF
CDR3 DNA: TGTGCCGGCTCGGGGACAGGGGGCGGACAGCCCCAGCATTTT
clone size: few
V gene: TRBV6-5
D gene: TRBD1
J gene: TRBJ1-5

CDR3 protein: CASTQWDSVNTEAFF
CDR3 DNA: TGTGCCAGTACCCAATGGGACAGTGTGAACACTGAAGCTTTCTTT
clone size: NA
V gene: TRBV19
D gene: TRBD1
J gene: TRBJ1-1

CDR3 protein: CASSLSSSVIYEQYF
CDR3 DNA: TGTGCCAGCAGCTTATCTTCCTCCGTTATCTACGAGCAGTACTTC
clone size: once
V gene: TRBV7-2
D gene: NA
J gene: TRBJ2-7

CDR3 protein: CASSPFEGRTGELFF
CDR3 DNA: TGTGCCAGCTCACCATTCGAGGGAAGAACCGGGGAGCTGTTTTTT
clone size: NA
V gene: TRBV18
D gene: NA
J gene: TRBJ2-2

CDR3 protein: CASSYRGGAKEQYF
CDR3 DNA: TGTGCCAGCAGCTACCGGGGGGGGGCCAAGGAGCAGTACTTC
clone size: NA
V gene: TRBV11-3
D gene: TRBD2
J gene: TRBJ2-7

CDR3 protein: CASSLGGENQPQHF
CDR3 DNA: TGTGCCAGCAGCTTAGGGGGGGAGAATCAGCCCCAGCATTTT
clone size: NA
V gene: TRBV5-4
D gene: NA
J gene: TRBJ1-5

CDR3 protein: CAISELQGSTGELFF
CDR3 DNA: TGTGCCATCAGTGAGCTCCAGGGTAGCACCGGGGAGCTGTTTTTT
clone size: NA
V gene: TRBV10-3
D gene: NA
J gene: TRBJ2-2

CDR3 protein: CASSRDSSSTDTQYF
CDR3 DNA: TGTGCCAGTAGTAGGGACAGCTCTAGCACAGATACGCAGTATTTT
clone size: NA
V gene: TRBV19
D gene: TRBD1
J gene: TRBJ2-3

CDR3 protein: CASSVGQGGKETQYF
CDR3 DNA: TGTGCCAGCAGCGTCGGACAGGGGGGAAAAGAGACCCAGTACTTC
clone size: NA
V gene: TRBV9
D gene: TRBD1
J gene: TRBJ2-5

CDR3 protein: CASSLIAGDSRSGAFF
CDR3 DNA: TGCGCCAGCAGCTTAATCGCAGGGGATTCCCGTAGTGGAGCTTTCTTT
clone size: NA
V gene: TRBV5-1
D gene: NA
J gene: TRBJ1-1

CDR3 protein: CAISGTSGGTYEQYF
CDR3 DNA: TGTGCCATCAGTGGGACTAGCGGAGGGACCTACGAGCAGTACTTC
clone size: NA
V gene: TRBV10-3
D gene: TRBD2
J gene: TRBJ2-7

CDR3 protein: CASSPWTGYNEQFF
CDR3 DNA: TGTGCCAGCTCCCCTTGGACAGGCTACAATGAGCAGTTCTTC
clone size: once
V gene: TRBV18
D gene: TRBD1
J gene: TRBJ2-1

CDR3 protein: CASSPAGGPNEQFF
CDR3 DNA: TGCGCCAGCAGCCCAGCGGGAGGGCCAAATGAGCAGTTCTTC
clone size: NA
V gene: TRBV4-1
D gene: TRBD2
J gene: TRBJ2-1

CDR3 protein: CASSRQGPDGYTF
CDR3 DNA: TGTGCCAGCAGCAGACAGGGGCCGGATGGCTACACCTTC
clone size: NA
V gene: TRBV7-2
D gene: TRBD1
J gene: TRBJ1-2

CDR3 protein: CASSYSFVPKGGAGYGYTF
CDR3 DNA: TGTGCCAGCAGTTACTCCTTTGTTCCTAAAGGGGGCGCGGGTTATGGCTACACCTTC
clone size: NA
V gene: TRBV6-2/TRBV6-3
D gene: TRBD1
J gene: TRBJ1-2

CDR3 protein: CAWSVEGGKEQYF
CDR3 DNA: TGTGCCTGGAGTGTGGAGGGGGGGAAGGAGCAGTACTTC
clone size: NA
V gene: TRBV30
D gene: NA
J gene: TRBJ2-7

CDR3 protein: CASRLAGVSYNEQFF
CDR3 DNA: TGTGCCAGCAGGCTAGCGGGAGTATCCTACAATGAGCAGTTCTTC
clone size: NA
V gene: TRBV6-5
D gene: TRBD2
J gene: TRBJ2-1

CDR3 protein: CASSVGRGGNQPQHF
CDR3 DNA: TGTGCCAGCAGTGTGGGCAGGGGAGGGAATCAGCCCCAGCATTTT
clone size: NA
V gene: TRBV2
D gene: NA
J gene: TRBJ1-5

CDR3 protein: CASSPGTSGRDTQYF
CDR3 DNA: TGTGCCAGTAGCCCCGGGACTAGCGGGAGGGATACGCAGTATTTT
clone size: NA
V gene: TRBV19
D gene: TRBD2
J gene: TRBJ2-3

CDR3 protein: CASSVGTSAAGYTF
CDR3 DNA: TGTGCCAGCAGCGTGGGGACTTCCGCCGCGGGCTACACCTTC
clone size: NA
V gene: TRBV5-5
D gene: NA
J gene: TRBJ1-2

CDR3 protein: CASSLGAGGPSGEQYF
CDR3 DNA: TGTGCCAGCAGCTTAGGAGCGGGAGGGCCTTCCGGCGAGCAGTACTTC
clone size: once
V gene: TRBV7-2
D gene: TRBD2
J gene: TRBJ2-7

CDR3 protein: CASSPDRGRSYGYTF
CDR3 DNA: TGTGCCAGCTCACCGGACAGGGGGCGAAGCTATGGCTACACCTTC
clone size: NA
V gene: TRBV18
D gene: TRBD1
J gene: TRBJ1-2

CDR3 protein: CASSIGLAGFYEQYF
CDR3 DNA: TGTGCCAGTAGTATTGGGTTGGCGGGGTTCTACGAGCAGTACTTC
clone size: once
V gene: TRBV19
D gene: NA
J gene: TRBJ2-7

CDR3 protein: CASSIGLGLAGGETQYF
CDR3 DNA: TGTGCCAGTAGTATAGGTTTAGGACTAGCGGGAGGAGAGACCCAGTACTTC
clone size: NA
V gene: TRBV19
D gene: TRBD2
J gene: TRBJ2-5

CDR3 protein: CAITADTYSPLHF
CDR3 DNA: TGTGCCATCACCGCTGACACCTATTCACCCCTCCACTTT
clone size: NA
V gene: TRBV10-3
D gene: NA
J gene: TRBJ1-6

CDR3 protein: CASSEIGGMNTGELFF
CDR3 DNA: TGTGCCAGCAGCGAAATCGGGGGGATGAACACCGGGGAGCTGTTTTTT
clone size: few
V gene: TRBV7-9
D gene: TRBD2
J gene: TRBJ2-2

CDR3 protein: CASSQVLALTGELFF
CDR3 DNA: TGTGCCAGCAGCCAAGTATTAGCCCTCACCGGGGAGCTGTTTTTT
clone size: once
V gene: TRBV4-2
D gene: NA
J gene: TRBJ2-2

CDR3 protein: CASSYGEKRISPLHF
CDR3 DNA: TGTGCCAGCAGTTACGGAGAGAAACGGATTTCACCCCTCCACTTT
clone size: NA
V gene: TRBV6-5
D gene: NA
J gene: TRBJ1-6

CDR3 protein: CASRPAGLAGNEQYF
CDR3 DNA: TGTGCCAGCAGGCCCGCAGGACTAGCGGGAAATGAGCAGTACTTC
clone size: NA
V gene: TRBV28
D gene: TRBD2
J gene: TRBJ2-7

CDR3 protein: CASMKDTNTEAFF
CDR3 DNA: TGTGCCAGCATGAAGGACACGAACACTGAAGCTTTCTTT
clone size: NA
V gene: TRBV2
D gene: NA
J gene: TRBJ1-1

CDR3 protein: CASSPQGQDYTDTQYF
CDR3 DNA: TGTGCCAGCAGCCCCCAGGGACAGGATTACACAGATACGCAGTATTTT
clone size: NA
V gene: TRBV3-1/TRBV3-2
D gene: TRBD1
J gene: TRBJ2-3

CDR3 protein: CSVEESYEQYF
CDR3 DNA: TGCAGCGTTGAAGAGAGCTACGAGCAGTACTTC
clone size: NA
V gene: TRBV29-1
D gene: NA
J gene: TRBJ2-7